This entry lists 6 T cell receptor beta chains sequenced from one sample in a study of T-cell memory formation after mild COVID-19. From the 5' RACE reads, TCRdb called clonotypes with MiXCR, one entry per CDR3 protein. Of 450,000 to 650,000 distinct CDR3 sequences in the sample, roughly 22% were seen once. Sequencing used PBMCs or a T cell subset sorted from them (not recorded which). The receptors were gathered from an adult woman who had mild COVID-19 (a few samples of this study predate the infection). Cell type and time point are not known.

This clonotype has just a few counts. V and J are TRBV5-5 and TRBJ1-5; D uncertain. Germline V lookup: CDR1 SGHKS, CDR2 YYEKEE (reference sequence). V shed 0 bases and J shed 0 bases, with 4 bases lying between them. CDR3 length equals 14 residues. The CDR3 protein is CASSLVSSNQPQHF. The CDR3 region has the DNA TGTGCCAGCAGCTTGGTTAGTAGCAATCAGCCCCAGCATTTT. The full variable domain, completed using reference TRBV5-5 and TRBJ1-5, is DAGVTQSPTHLIKTRGQQVTLRCSPISGHKSVSWYQQVLGQGPQFIFQYYEKEERGRGNFPDRFSARQFPNYSSELNVNALLLGDSALYLCASSLVSSNQPQHFGDGTRLSIL.

The chain joins TRBV12-1 to TRBJ1-2; the D call TRBD1 from the table was never checked on the DNA. TRBV12-1 is noted as a pseudogene. The CDR3 extends over 14 amino acids. In DNA form, the CDR3 reads TGTGCCAGCAGCTTTGAAGGGACAGCAGATGGCTACACCTTC. Translation gives CASSFEGTADGYTF.

CDR3 protein: CASSLTAASTDTQYF. The CDR3 DNA is TGTGCCAGCAGCCTGACTGCCGCTAGCACAGATACGCAGTATTTT. The gene calls are TRBV4-2 and TRBJ2-3; D ambiguous. Germline V lookup: CDR1 LGHNA, CDR2 YNFKEQ. Trimming cost V 4 bases and J 0 bases, with 11 bases left between them. This CDR3 is built from 15 residues.

This clonotype was counted a few times. In DNA form, the CDR3 reads TGTGCCAGCAGTTTGTCGGGGGGGCTAAATGAGCAGTTCTTC. This encodes CASSLSGGLNEQFF. The chain links TRBV12-3 or TRBV12-4 to TRBJ2-1, with 8 nucleotides matching TRBD2. This CDR3 comprises 14 residues. Trimming removed 3 bases from V and 7 bases from J; junction bases left unmatched: 5.

This clonotype was recorded a few times. The chain is built from TRBV12-3 or TRBV12-4 and TRBJ2-1; 11 nucleotides match TRBD2. V shed 6 bases, J shed 5 bases, and the junction held 6 bases outside the gene matches. The CDR3 covers 15 residues. CDR3 coding DNA: TGTGCCAGCAGGCAACTAGCGGGGGACCACAATGAGCAGTTCTTC. This gives the protein CASRQLAGDHNEQFF.

This clonotype has ten or more counts. The V and J genes are TRBV6-5 and TRBJ2-1; D gene unclear. Trimming took 2 bases from V and 0 from J, leaving 5 bases between them. The CDR3 is 14 amino acids. Per the germline V gene, CDR1 is MNHEY and CDR2 is SVGAGI. The CDR3 DNA sequence: TGTGCCAGCAGTTACGAGAGCTCCTACAATGAGCAGTTCTTC. It yields the protein CASSYESSYNEQFF.